The sequence of this T cell receptor (beta chain) was determined in a study of lung T cells in sarcoidosis with Löfgren's syndrome. A single record per CDR3 protein comes from TCRdb applying MiXCR to the reads. The table records about 2,300 distinct CDR3 sequences, approximately 19% of them present only once. This clonotype was observed at least ten times. The CDR3 spans 13 residues. Trimming pared 9 bases from V and 2 bases from J, leaving 8 bases between. CDR1 is LNHDA and CDR2 is SQIVND in the germline V gene (reference sequence). This TCR was sampled from a human donor with sarcoidosis (Löfgren's syndrome or another form), or a control subject (not recorded which). J is TRBJ1-6 and V is TRBV19; D is ambiguous. The sequencing sample was made of CD4+ T cells from bronchoalveolar lavage. The CDR3 is CASQGTYNSPLHF. In DNA form, the CDR3 reads TGTGCCAGCCAAGGGACCTATAATTCACCCCTCCACTTT.